The clone carrying this T cell receptor (beta chain) was observed many times. The antigen is undetermined. The data are from a study of response to subunit inactivated influenza vaccine. Findings of the study overall: The authors put forward the suggestion that each seasonal influenza vaccination may bring in only a limited number of new T cells.

The CDR3 is made up of 14 amino acids. In germline, CDR1 is MDHEN, CDR2 SYDVKM. Trimming took 6 bases from V and 1 from J; bases not matched to a gene: 6. A single record per CDR3 protein comes from TCRdb applying MiXCR to the RT-PCR reads. The table records roughly 670,000 distinct CDR3 sequences, less than 15% of them present only once. The chain uses TRBV28 and TRBJ2-7; 7 bases align to TRBD1. The sample in question was PBMCs from blood, obtained 14 to 15 days before vaccination. The receptor's source is a man aged 45-65 years who received an inactivated influenza vaccine. CDR3 region: CASSRQGQSYEQYF. In DNA, the CDR3 is TGTGCCAGCAGCAGACAGGGCCAATCCTACGAGCAGTACTTC.